The clone carrying this T cell receptor beta chain was picked up many times. The sample has other DNA sequences that encode this CDR3 too. The entry originates in a study of T cell clonality in common variable immunodeficiency. The table came from immunoSEQ multiplex PCR; TCRdb's copy has only in-frame clones and leaves some out. There are tens of thousands of clones in the sample, none observed a single time. The sequencing sample was made of peripheral blood mononuclear cells. The TCR comes from a person between 18 and 70 years old in good health.

CDR3: CASSSRERDTQYF. The part of the CDR3 DNA that was read is TGTGCCAGCAGCTCGCGGGAGAGAGATACG. This chain uses TRBV7-2 with TRBJ2-3; TRBD2 agrees at 7 bases. The read falls 3 residues short of the CDR3 end, and the missing part is taken from the germline J gene. CDR1 is SGHTA, CDR2 FQGNSA, per germline. V shed 4 bases and J 5 bases; nucleotides not matched to a gene: 3. CDR3 length: 13 amino acids.